A single sample gave rise to the 26 T cell receptor beta chains below, sequenced in a study of beta chain features in type 1 diabetes. Whole-study findings and limits: A moderate, significant TCRB CDR3 shortening appeared in type 1 diabetes across four CD4+ subsets.

Investigators reverse transcribed all isolated RNA, so they sequenced expressed TCRB transcripts. Clones were read by immunoSEQ multiplex PCR, and TCRdb kept only the in-frame ones, dropping some. The sample carries some 350,000 clones, about 14% recorded once. The antigens of these receptors remain unknown. Specimen: naive CD4+ T cells from blood. The receptor source for this set is a woman between 18 and 30 years old with type 1 diabetes.

V gene TRBV28 combines with J gene TRBJ2-7, with 8 bases lining up with TRBD1. CDR3 size: 13 residues. V shed 6 bases and J 2 bases; nucleotides not matched to a gene: 3. Germline values: CDR1 MDHEN, CDR2 SYDVKM. CDR3 DNA sequence: TGTGCCAGCAGGGTACAGGGGGCCTACGAGCAGTACTTC. It is translated as CASRVQGAYEQYF.

This clone was seen many times. The chain is built from TRBV23-1 and TRBJ2-7; D possibly corresponds to TRBD1 (6 bases). TRBV23-1 is an ORF for which the function is uncertain. The CDR3 runs 13 residues. Trimming cost V 3 bases and J 4 bases, with 10 bases left between them. CDR3: CASSQGHLYEQYV. The CDR3 DNA reads as TGCGCCAGCAGTCAGGGACATCTGTACGAGCAGTACGTC.

The V and J genes are TRBV5-4 and TRBJ2-7; TRBD1 aligns across 9 bases. The V segment lost 1 base and the J segment 6 bases; nucleotides outside the gene matches: 8. Germline CDR1 is SGHNT and CDR2 is YYREEE (reference sequence). This CDR3 has 15 amino acids. CDR3 sequence: CASSLWDRDLREQYF. The CDR3 bases are TGTGCCAGCAGCTTGTGGGACAGGGACCTGCGCGAGCAGTACTTC.

The chain links TRBV2 to TRBJ1-1; TRBD1 agrees at 9 bases. The V gene end was trimmed by 6 bases and the J gene end by 0 bases; junction bases not matched to a gene: 2. The CDR3 loop spans 14 amino acids. Germline V gene lookup returns CDR1 SNHLY and CDR2 FYNNEI. DNA of the CDR3: TGTGCCAGCAGCGGGGACAGGGTGAACACTGAAGCTTTCTTT. Its protein product is CASSGDRVNTEAFF.

This rearrangement joins TRBV7-3 to TRBJ2-3, with TRBD2 identical over 8 bases. With 1 base clipped from V and 1 base from J, the junction kept 4 bases outside the gene matches. Looked up from germline, CDR1 is SGHTA and CDR2 is FQGTGA. The length of the CDR3 is 16 residues. The CDR3 spells CASSLNPGGGTDTQYF. Here the CDR3 DNA reads TGTGCCAGCAGCTTAAATCCGGGAGGGGGCACAGATACGCAGTATTTT.

This clone was counted between two and nine times. This chain uses TRBV27 with TRBJ1-2, with 7 bases that match TRBD1. The CDR3 is 14 amino acids. The junction had 4 bases not matched to a gene; V was cut back by 2 bases and J by 4 bases. The germline V gene encodes CDR1 MNHEY and CDR2 SMNVEV (reference sequence). The CDR3 here is CASSLIGGGYGYTF. CDR3 nucleotide sequence: TGTGCCAGCAGTTTAATAGGGGGCGGCTATGGCTACACCTTC.

The chain employs TRBV29-1 and TRBJ1-2; D is undetermined. Germline CDR1 SQVTM, CDR2 ANQGSEA. The CDR3 covers 9 residues. The CDR3 reads CTPLYGYTF. CDR3 DNA sequence: TGCACACCACTCTATGGCTACACCTTC.

This clone was seen a few times. This chain connects TRBV9 to TRBJ2-7, with a weak D call TRBD2 (6 bases). The CDR3 is 16 amino acids. Deletions cut 4 bases from V and 0 bases from J, with 17 bases between. Per germline, CDR1 SGDLS and CDR2 YYNGEE. The CDR3 here is CASSPGRSRGSYEQYF. CDR3 sequence (DNA): TGTGCCAGCAGCCCAGGGAGGTCTCGGGGCTCCTACGAGCAGTACTTC.

The V call is TRBV20-1, the J call TRBJ2-7; D gene ambiguous. Per the germline V gene, CDR1 is DFQATT and CDR2 is SNEGSKA (reference sequence). The CDR3 sequence is 10 residues long. Trimming shortened V by 5 bases and J by 4 bases, and 6 bases separated the two germline ends. CDR3 region: CSAVDYEQYF. In nucleotides, the CDR3 is TGCAGTGCTGTAGATTACGAGCAGTACTTC.

This clone was recorded a few times. This sequence joins TRBV23-1 and TRBJ1-5, with D perhaps TRBD1 (6 bases). TRBV23-1 is an ORF, with its function uncertain. This CDR3 has 18 residues. V lost 0 bases to trimming and J lost 5 bases, with 20 bases between them. The CDR3 reads CASSQSPFRGREDQPQHF. CDR3 sequence (DNA): TGCGCCAGCAGTCAATCACCATTTCGGGGGCGGGAGGATCAGCCCCAGCATTTT.

The chain has TRBV5-6 and TRBJ2-3; the D gene is possibly TRBD2 (5 bases). Trimming took 0 bases from V and 0 from J, leaving 8 bases between them. Germline V lookup: CDR1 SGHDT, CDR2 YYEEEE. CDR3 length equals 15 residues. The CDR3: CASSLGAGSTDTQYF. In nucleotides, the CDR3 is TGTGCCAGCAGCTTGGGGGCGGGCAGCACAGATACGCAGTATTTT.

V and J are TRBV7-2 and TRBJ1-1; no definite D call. The ends were cut back, 2 bases at V and 5 bases at J, with 9 bases in the middle. Looked up from germline, CDR1 is SGHTA and CDR2 is FQGNSA. The length of the CDR3 is 13 residues. CDR3 coding DNA: TGTGCCAGCAGCTTAAGACGCGGAACTGAAGCTTTCTTT. It codes for CASSLRRGTEAFF.

V usage is TRBV29-1 and J usage is TRBJ1-1; weak D call: TRBD1 (5 bases). The CDR3 runs to 13 residues. Germline CDR1 reads SQVTM; CDR2 reads ANQGSEA. Trimming took 4 bases from V and 0 from J, leaving 9 bases between them. The CDR3 spells CSVGDSLNTEAFF. The CDR3, as DNA: TGCAGCGTTGGGGACTCCCTGAACACTGAAGCTTTCTTT.

This clone was counted only a few times. This chain joins TRBV18 and TRBJ2-7, with D possibly TRBD2 on 6 matching bases. The V and J ends lost 3 bases and 1 base respectively, with 13 bases between them. CDR3 length: 15 residues. Germline V gives CDR1 KGHSH, CDR2 LQKENI. CDR3 loop: CASSPGTSLSYEQYF. CDR3 coding DNA: TGTGCCAGCTCACCGGGGACTTCCTTATCCTACGAGCAGTACTTC.

This chain links TRBV7-9 with TRBJ2-3; D possibly corresponds to TRBD2 (6 bases). Trimming took 3 bases from V and 6 from J, leaving 16 bases between them. The CDR3 totals 15 residues. Germline V gene lookup returns CDR1 SEHNR and CDR2 FQNEAQ (reference sequence). CDR3 nucleotides: TGTGCCAGCAGCTTCCTCCGGGGGAGTTTGGATACGCAGTATTTT. It encodes CASSFLRGSLDTQYF.

The J gene is TRBJ1-2, the V gene TRBV4-1, with 8 bases that match TRBD1. The CDR3 extends over 15 amino acids. The V gene's germline CDR1 is MGHRA and CDR2 YSYEKL. Unmatched junction bases numbered 6, after V lost 2 bases and J lost 4 bases. The chain's CDR3 is CASSQRQGPLYGYTF. The CDR3 bases are TGCGCCAGCAGCCAACGACAGGGGCCACTCTATGGCTACACCTTC.

The chain carries TRBV29-1 and TRBJ2-1; a weak D match, TRBD1 (6 bases). The CDR3 runs 14 residues. CDR1 and CDR2 from the germline V gene are SQVTM and ANQGSEA. Trimming pared 5 bases from V and 3 bases from J, leaving 14 bases between. CDR3 bases: TGCAGCGTTTTCGGGACATCCGACTACAATGAGCAGTTCTTC. It is translated as CSVFGTSDYNEQFF.

The CDR3 nucleotides read TGTGCCAGCAGTTTAATGGCGGCTAGCTACACAGATACGCAGTATTTT. Its translation is CASSLMAASYTDTQYF. The genes are TRBV28 and TRBJ2-3, with D perhaps TRBD2 (5 bases). CDR3 length equals 16 residues. Per germline, CDR1 MDHEN and CDR2 SYDVKM. The V gene lost 2 bases and the J gene lost 2 bases, with 14 bases spanning the gap.

The rearrangement joins TRBV4-3 to TRBJ2-1; 13 bases map to TRBD2. This CDR3 is built from 16 residues. CDR1 LGHNA and CDR2 YSLEER come from the germline V gene. V lost 2 bases, J lost 10 bases, and 8 bases stayed unmatched. CDR3 bases: TGCGCCAGCAGCCAAACCGGGACTAGCGGGAAAGGGGAGCAGTTCTTC. It specifies CASSQTGTSGKGEQFF.

This clone has more than one count but fewer than ten. V usage is TRBV9 and J usage is TRBJ1-4; D unresolved. The germline V gene encodes CDR1 SGDLS and CDR2 YYNGEE. V shed 3 bases and J shed 4 bases, with 7 bases lying between them. This CDR3 spans 13 amino acids. CDR3 nucleotides: TGTGCCAGCAGCGCCGGGGTTAATGAAAAACTGTTTTTT. This encodes CASSAGVNEKLFF.

The CDR3 spells CAWKGLAGGVQFF. The CDR3 DNA sequence: TGTGCCTGGAAGGGACTAGCGGGGGGAGTGCAGTTCTTC. This rearrangement joins TRBV30 to TRBJ2-1, with 15 bases fitting TRBD2. The CDR3 runs 13 residues. Germline values: CDR1 GTSNPN, CDR2 SVGIG (reference sequence). Trimming removed 4 bases from V and 12 bases from J; junction bases left unmatched: 4. Full variable domain (outside the CDR3, taken from reference TRBV30 and TRBJ2-1): SQTIHQWPATLVQPVGSPLSLECTVEGTSNPNLYWYRQAAGRGLQLLFYSVGIGQISSEVPQNLSASRPQDRQFILSSKKLLLSDSGFYLCAWKGLAGGVQFFGPGTRLTVL.

The gene calls are TRBV7-9 and TRBJ1-5, with 8 bases fitting TRBD1. The germline gives CDR1 SEHNR, CDR2 FQNEAQ (reference sequence). The CDR3 runs 18 residues. V shed 4 bases and J 0 bases; nucleotides not matched to a gene: 11. The CDR3 bases are TGTGCCAGCAGCTCCGGGCGGACAGGGCGGTATAGCAATCAGCCCCAGCATTTT. Amino acid sequence: CASSSGRTGRYSNQPQHF.

This rearrangement joins TRBV18 to TRBJ2-7; perhaps TRBD1 as D (6 bases). The CDR3 runs 14 residues. Trimming took off 4 bases at V and 4 bases at J, with 14 bases between the two ends. CDR1 is KGHSH, CDR2 LQKENI, per germline. The chain's CDR3 is CASSLMDSGYEQYV. CDR3 coding DNA: TGTGCCAGCTCACTTATGGACAGCGGTTACGAGCAGTACGTC.

CDR3 sequence: CASSLGYKETQYF. The CDR3 nucleotides are TGTGCCAGCAGTTTGGGCTACAAAGAGACCCAGTACTTC. The V call is TRBV27, the J call TRBJ2-5; D is ambiguous. The CDR3 spans 13 residues. The germline V gene has CDR1 MNHEY and CDR2 SMNVEV (reference sequence). The V and J ends lost 3 bases and 3 bases respectively, with 8 bases between them.

The V and J genes are TRBV18 and TRBJ2-5, with 8 bases lining up with TRBD1. CDR3 length: 15 residues. Germline CDR1 and CDR2: KGHSH and LQKENI. The trim removed 3 bases at V and 0 bases at J, leaving 3 bases unmatched. In DNA, the CDR3 is TGTGCCAGCTCACCTCAGGGGGCGTACCAAGAGACCCAGTACTTC. Translated: CASSPQGAYQETQYF.

This clone occurred a few times. V is TRBV9 and J is TRBJ2-1; tentative D call: TRBD1 (7 bases). Trimming cost V 0 bases and J 5 bases, with 12 bases left between them. The CDR3 sequence is 15 residues long. Germline V gene lookup returns CDR1 SGDLS and CDR2 YYNGEE. The CDR3 region is CASSVGQGGNNEQFF. The CDR3 nucleotides are TGTGCCAGCAGCGTAGGTCAGGGGGGAAACAATGAGCAGTTCTTC.